Listed below are T cell receptor beta chains from one sample, sequenced in a study of T cells after posttransplantation cyclophosphamide. Profiling relied on immunoSEQ multiplex PCR, and the TCRdb table lists in-frame clones only, not all of them. This table has approximately 4,700 clones, 76% appearing once. The sample consisted of PBMCs, taken after allogeneic stem cell transplant with posttransplant cyclophosphamide. The source is a male patient aged 35-50 years who received an allogeneic stem cell transplant from a related donor, was CMV-positive, and had acute and chronic GVHD. Some T cells may be the graft donor's. The CDR3 runs from the conserved cysteine through the conserved F or W. Fields, in order: clone size, D gene, V gene, J gene, CDR3 protein. A D gene is named only where the DNA matches it firmly. A row's size may be missing; if present it is once, few, many or a size class.

-	TRBD2	TRBV4-2	TRBJ2-5	CASSLGVGTGGGETQYF
once	TRBD2	TRBV30	TRBJ2-3	CAWSGSGRSTDTQYF
-	-	TRBV19	TRBJ1-1	CASSTSQGLPGDEAFF
-	TRBD1	TRBV7-6	TRBJ2-1	CASSLSPGQGSYNEQFF
-	TRBD2	TRBV6-6	-	CASSSGGGSSMYEQYF
-	-	TRBV7-2	TRBJ2-5	CASSLTGSGVETQYF
-	TRBD2	TRBV10-3	TRBJ2-3	CAISVVSAREGYTQYF
-	TRBD2	TRBV28	TRBJ2-1	CASSGLAGPNEQFF
-	-	TRBV27	TRBJ2-3	CASSFNQGSGVGDTQYF
-	TRBD2	TRBV7-2	TRBJ2-1	CASNLLAGGRNEQFF
medium-sized	-	TRBV4-2	TRBJ2-7	CASSQDSAGASLYEQYF
-	TRBD1	TRBV5-6	TRBJ1-2	CASSRVTASTGVYGYTF
once	-	TRBV5-6	TRBJ1-2	CASSPRTDQGYTF
-	TRBD1	TRBV7-2	TRBJ1-2	CASSYGQGGVSGYTF
-	-	TRBV30	TRBJ2-2	CAWSLGADGELFF
once	-	TRBV11-2	TRBJ2-2	CASSRRGNTGELFF
-	-	TRBV11-2	TRBJ2-7	CASSIDRGTGHEQYF
-	TRBD1	TRBV11-3	TRBJ2-4	CASSLDHEGGINIQYF
-	-	TRBV6-7	TRBJ2-1	CASSYSPSSYNEQFF
-	-	TRBV6-1	TRBJ1-1	CASSAERISEAFF
medium-sized	-	TRBV5-4	TRBJ1-2	CASSPVRDTSFLNYGYTF
-	TRBD1	TRBV5-8	TRBJ1-1	CASSPRFSGGLENTEAFF
-	-	TRBV10-3	TRBJ2-7	CAISLGVAELQYF
-	-	TRBV5-6	TRBJ2-5	CASSSLRETQQETQYF
-	-	TRBV6-5	TRBJ2-2	CASSSEGDTGELFF
few	-	TRBV2	TRBJ2-5	CASRKGEGETQYF
once	-	TRBV4-3	TRBJ2-7	CASSQGTGKYEQYF
-	-	TRBV2	TRBJ2-7	CARRTPTTYEQYF
-	-	TRBV27	TRBJ2-1	CASSLGRAYNEQFF